The 19 T cell receptor beta chains below were found in one sample sequenced in a study of blood T cell repertoires in COVID-19. Generated by immunoSEQ multiplex PCR, the TCRdb table keeps only in-frame clones and is missing some. In the table there are over 200,000 clones, about four fifths of which are singletons. Sample: peripheral blood. These receptors were obtained from an elderly man with acute or convalescent COVID-19.

J is TRBJ2-3 and V is TRBV6-4; 7 nucleotides line up with TRBD2. Trimming at V came to 11 bases and at J to 6 bases, leaving 11 bases not matched to a gene. Looked up from germline, CDR1 is MRHNA and CDR2 is SNTAGT. This CDR3 comprises 13 residues. CDR3 in amino acids: CAGLVGVRDTQYF. For the CDR3, the DNA is TGTGCCGGACTAGTGGGGGTACGGGATACGCAGTATTTT.

This clone was observed a single time. The J gene is TRBJ1-2, the V gene TRBV6-5, with D possibly matching TRBD1 (6 bases). The CDR3 runs to 13 residues. V lost 6 bases, J lost 4 bases, and 12 bases lay in between. The V gene's germline CDR1 is MNHEY and CDR2 SVGAGI. For the CDR3, the DNA is TGTGCCAGCAGAACCGGGACAAGCTATGGCTACACCTTC. Translation gives CASRTGTSYGYTF.

The chain is built from TRBV28 and TRBJ1-2; weak D call: TRBD1 (6 bases). The germline gives CDR1 MDHEN, CDR2 SYDVKM. Deletions cut 6 bases from V and 2 bases from J, with 13 bases between. CDR3 size: 14 residues. The DNA of the CDR3 is TGTGCCAGCAGGGGCAAGGGACAAAACTATGGCTACACCTTC. Its translation: CASRGKGQNYGYTF.

This sequence joins TRBV14 and TRBJ1-3, with a possible D match to TRBD1 (5 bases). There are 14 residues in the CDR3. The ends were cut back, 4 bases at V and 4 bases at J, with 11 bases in the middle. Germline V gene data show CDR1 as SGHDN and CDR2 as FVKESK. CDR3 residues: CASSPTVSGNTIYF. The CDR3 DNA reads as TGTGCCAGCAGCCCGACAGTGTCCGGAAACACCATATATTTT.

The V gene is TRBV6-1, the J gene TRBJ1-5, with 8 bases that match TRBD1. Losses at the gene ends were 1 base for V and 3 bases for J; bases not matched to a gene: 2. Germline CDR1 is MNHNS and CDR2 is SASEGT. The length of the CDR3 is 15 residues. In DNA, the CDR3 is TGTGCCAGCAGTGAAGGGACAGGGTCCAATCAGCCCCAGCATTTT. Its protein is CASSEGTGSNQPQHF.

The chain recombines TRBV20-1 with TRBJ2-7; 7 bases align to TRBD1. The CDR3 extends over 11 amino acids. Germline assignment: CDR1 DFQATT and CDR2 SNEGSKA (reference sequence). V was pared by 5 bases and J by 5 bases, with 3 bases of the junction left unmatched. The CDR3 DNA is TGCAGTGCTCGACAGGGAAACGAGCAGTACTTC. It encodes CSARQGNEQYF.

The CDR3 coding sequence is TGTGCCAGCAGCTTACTTAGCAGCTCCTACGAGCAGTACTTC. This codes for CASSLLSSSYEQYF. This rearrangement joins TRBV7-6 to TRBJ2-7; D gene uncertain. Trimming removed 2 bases from V and 0 bases from J, with 8 bases in between. The CDR3 is 14 amino acids. Germline CDR1 and CDR2: SGHVS and FNYEAQ.

The V and J genes are TRBV24-1 and TRBJ2-3; D possibly corresponds to TRBD1 (6 bases). Looked up from germline, CDR1 is KGHDR and CDR2 is SFDVKD. The CDR3 is 15 residues long. V was pared by 4 bases and J by 4 bases, with 14 bases between. The CDR3 protein is CATSETGFISDTQYF. The CDR3 bases are TGTGCCACCAGTGAAACAGGGTTCATTTCAGATACGCAGTATTTT.

The CDR3 nucleotides are TGTGCCAGTAGTTCCAGAATAGCGGGCGGTTACAATGAGCAGTTCTTC. Its protein is CASSSRIAGGYNEQFF. This chain links TRBV19 with TRBJ2-1; 7 nucleotides line up with TRBD2. V lost 5 bases to trimming and J lost 4 bases; unmatched junction nucleotides: 11. From germline, CDR1 is LNHDA and CDR2 SQIVND (reference sequence). This CDR3 spans 16 amino acids.

The chain employs TRBV28 and TRBJ2-7, with TRBD1 matching 9 bases. CDR3 length: 14 residues. Germline V gene data show CDR1 as MDHEN and CDR2 as SYDVKM. The V segment lost 7 bases and the J segment 2 bases; nucleotides outside the gene matches: 6. The CDR3 loop reads CASKVGTGTYEQYF. The CDR3 coding sequence is TGTGCCAGCAAAGTCGGGACAGGGACCTACGAGCAGTACTTC.

This clone was observed once. The chain uses TRBV29-1 and TRBJ2-6; D call uncertain. Germline CDR1 reads SQVTM; CDR2 reads ANQGSEA. V gave up 4 bases and J gave up 1 base, with 5 bases separating them. This CDR3 is built from 13 residues. CDR3 DNA: TGCAGCGTTGTTCTTTCTGGGGCCAACGTCCTGACTTTC. As protein: CSVVLSGANVLTF. Drawing the rest from reference TRBV29-1 and TRBJ2-6, the complete variable domain is SAVISQKPSRDICQRGTSLTIQCQVDSQVTMMFWYRQQPGQSLTLIATANQGSEATYESGFVIDKFPISRPNLTFSTLTVSNMSPEDSSIYLCSVVLSGANVLTFGAGSRLTVL.

This CDR3 reads CASTQGRGYEQYF. The CDR3 DNA is TGTGCCAGCACCCAGGGGAGGGGCTACGAGCAGTACTTC. This chain connects TRBV11-2 to TRBJ2-7, with D possibly being TRBD2 (7 bases). This CDR3 has 13 amino acids. The germline CDR1 and CDR2 sequences are SGHAT and FQNNGV. Trimming cost V 7 bases and J 3 bases, with 13 bases left between them.

The genes are TRBV10-3 and TRBJ2-3; unclear D gene. From germline, CDR1 is ENHRY and CDR2 SYGVKD. The V and J ends lost 8 bases and 0 bases respectively, with 9 bases between them. The CDR3 is made up of 13 amino acids. The CDR3 region is CAIQQLSTDTQYF. In DNA form, the CDR3 reads TGTGCCATCCAACAGCTAAGCACAGATACGCAGTATTTT.

The chain couples TRBV4-2 to TRBJ2-7, with D maybe TRBD2 (5 bases). With 1 base removed from V and 2 bases from J, the gap between germline ends came to 18 bases. This CDR3 spans 17 amino acids. Germline values: CDR1 LGHNA, CDR2 YNFKEQ. The CDR3 here is CASSQAGGLAQTYEQYF. The CDR3 bases are TGTGCCAGCAGCCAAGCGGGCGGCTTAGCGCAGACCTACGAGCAGTACTTC.

This clone was seen just once. V is TRBV6-5 and J is TRBJ2-1; 7 bases map to TRBD2. This CDR3 has 16 amino acids. Per the germline V gene, CDR1 is MNHEY and CDR2 is SVGAGI. V was pared by 3 bases and J by 6 bases, with 11 bases of the junction left unmatched. The CDR3 region is CASSYGRRPGGNEQFF. CDR3 sequence (DNA): TGTGCCAGCAGTTATGGTCGCAGACCGGGGGGCAATGAGCAGTTCTTC.

V and J are TRBV10-2 and TRBJ2-5; D unclear. The CDR3 contains 12 residues. Germline-derived CDR1 and CDR2 are WSHSY and SAAADI. Between the trimmed V and J ends, which lost 8 bases and 2 bases, there was a span of 9 bases. The DNA for the CDR3 is TGCGCCAGCTGCGCGGCGCAAGAGACCCAGTACTTC. Its protein product is CASCAAQETQYF.

The chain joins TRBV7-2 to TRBJ1-5; no clear D gene. The CDR3 extends over 12 amino acids. Germline CDR1 reads SGHTA; CDR2 reads FQGNSA. V was trimmed by 4 bases and J by 10 bases, leaving 11 bases between them. The CDR3 loop is CASSYVSGPQHF. The CDR3 nucleotides are TGTGCCAGCAGCTATGTCTCCGGTCCCCAGCATTTT. Looking up the rest from reference TRBV7-2 and TRBJ1-5 gives the full variable domain: GAGVSQSPSNKVTEKGKDVELRCDPISGHTALYWYRQSLGQGLEFLIYFQGNSAPDKSGLPSDRFSAERTGGSVSTLTIQRTQQEDSAVYLCASSYVSGPQHFGDGTRLSIL.

V and J are TRBV7-8 and TRBJ1-4; 8 nucleotides line up with TRBD1. Germline V gene data show CDR1 as SGHVS and CDR2 as FQNEAQ. V shed 1 base and J 7 bases; nucleotides not matched to a gene: 5. CDR3 size: 15 residues. The CDR3 DNA reads TGTGCCAGCAGCTTAGTAGCAGGGGGCGGTGAAAAACTGTTTTTT. Amino acids: CASSLVAGGGEKLFF. Full variable domain (missing parts from reference TRBV7-8 and TRBJ1-4): GAGVSQSPRYKVAKRGQDVALRCDPISGHVSLFWYQQALGQGPEFLTYFQNEAQLDKSGLPSDRFFAERPEGSVSTLKIQRTQQEDSAVYLCASSLVAGGGEKLFFGSGTQLSVL.

A word on this clone: A junction end diverges from the germline sequence, so it may reflect a read error. The rearrangement joins TRBV7-8 to TRBJ2-5; D is perhaps TRBD1 (6 bases). The CDR3 runs to 13 residues. From germline, CDR1 is SGHVS and CDR2 FQNEAQ. The CDR3 DNA follows: TGTGCCAGCAGCCCAGACTTGTCGGGACAATGTCACTTC. It codes for CASSPDLSGQCHF.